The 4 T cell receptor beta chains reported below all come from one sample, sequenced in a study of beta chain features in type 1 diabetes (dated by TCRdb to the late 2010s). To prepare the library, the immunoSEQ multiplex PCR assay was applied. The entire isolated RNA was reverse transcribed using the High Capacity cDNA Reverse Transcription Kit, and thus expressed TCRB transcripts were sequenced. In TCRdb, the immuneACCESS table is reduced to in-frame sequences with V and J assigned. These tables do not hold every clone; where another copy was compared, an unresolved V gene accounts for under half, and the others remain unexplained. Counted in this sample were nearly 250,000 clones; 68% of them appeared once. The ten largest clones capture 0.053% of the sample. The sequenced sample was naive CD4+ T cells from blood. The cell subset or site label on this specimen signifies: true naive CD4+ T cells. These receptors originate from a man younger than 45 in good health.

This clone has only a few counts. The chain recombines TRBV29-1 with TRBJ2-7, with D tentatively TRBD1 (5 bases). The CDR3 length is 13 residues. Germline assignment: CDR1 SQVTM and CDR2 ANQGSEA. The V and J ends lost 4 bases and 1 base respectively, with 11 bases between them. CDR3 bases: TGCAGCGTTGGGACAAAGTTATCCTACGAGCAGTACTTC. The encoded protein is CSVGTKLSYEQYF.

The J gene is TRBJ2-5, the V gene TRBV27; 10 bases agree with TRBD1. With V trimmed by 6 bases and J by 1 base, 8 bases remained unmatched. This CDR3 is 16 amino acids long. Germline V gene data show CDR1 as MNHEY and CDR2 as SMNVEV (reference sequence). Here the CDR3 reads CASSSWDRGLQETQYF. As DNA, the CDR3 is TGTGCCAGCAGCTCTTGGGACAGGGGACTCCAAGAGACCCAGTACTTC.

This chain uses TRBV9 with TRBJ2-7; 8 positions match TRBD1. This CDR3 has 14 amino acids. Trimming at V came to 4 bases and at J to 2 bases, leaving 5 bases not matched to a gene. Germline values: CDR1 SGDLS, CDR2 YYNGEE. The chain's CDR3 is CASSRTGMTYEQYF. CDR3 bases: TGTGCCAGCAGCCGGACAGGGATGACCTACGAGCAGTACTTC. The complete variable domain, with remaining parts taken from reference TRBV9 and TRBJ2-7, reads DSGVTQTPKHLITATGQRVTLRCSPRSGDLSVYWYQQSLDQGLQFLIQYYNGEERAKGNILERFSAQQFPDLHSELNLSSLELGDSALYFCASSRTGMTYEQYFGPGTRLTVT.

This chain joins TRBV9 and TRBJ2-5, with TRBD1 identical over 11 bases. This CDR3 has 14 residues. The germline CDR1 and CDR2 sequences are SGDLS and YYNGEE. V lost 4 bases to trimming and J lost 4 bases; unmatched junction nucleotides: 3. The CDR3 region is CASSPDRGRETQYF. Here the CDR3 DNA reads TGTGCCAGCAGCCCGGACAGGGGGCGAGAGACCCAGTACTTC. The variable domain in full, with the rest retrieved from reference TRBV9 and TRBJ2-5, is DSGVTQTPKHLITATGQRVTLRCSPRSGDLSVYWYQQSLDQGLQFLIQYYNGEERAKGNILERFSAQQFPDLHSELNLSSLELGDSALYFCASSPDRGRETQYFGPGTRLLVL.